The sample holds many counts of the clone carrying this TCR beta chain. CDR1 and CDR2 (germline): SGHTA, FQGTGA. The CDR3 totals 16 residues. The V end was cut by 4 bases, the J end by 6 bases, with 18 bases between. These data belong to a study of spatial heterogeneity in lung cancer. Turning to the study itself: An average of more than ten raw reads was observed per unique TCR and UMI combination.

Using its own MiXCR run on the 5' RACE reads, TCRdb lists one record per CDR3 protein. Here the sample spans tens of thousands of distinct CDR3 sequences, roughly 12% being singletons. Time point in this sample: sample taken at primary tumor resection. The donors, more than 55 patients with untreated early-stage non-small cell lung cancer, provided the samples. Sequencing was performed on whole RNA extracted from tumor and nontumor lung tissue, or from frozen PBMC, and the material was left unsorted. This chain links TRBV7-3 with TRBJ2-2, with D perhaps assigned TRBD1 or TRBD2 (5 bases each). The source material was PBMCs, sampled at surgery. This TCR derives from a male donor with early-stage non-small cell lung cancer. The CDR3 spells CASSSTGERDAGELFF. CDR3 nucleotide sequence: TGTGCCAGCAGCTCCACCGGGGAAAGGGACGCCGGGGAGCTGTTTTTT.